This T cell receptor (beta chain) was identified during a study of blood T cell repertoires in COVID-19. As processed by the authors: Scientists estimated how many nucleated cells there were by amplifying reference gene primers. The protocol was immunoSEQ multiplex PCR, while the TCRdb copy is restricted to in-frame clones and leaves out a portion. V and J calls and clone size are copied from that table; D and trimming were computed from the DNA. Found here are about 110,000 clones, less than 75% of them singletons; the top ten hold less than 2%. This clone showed up many times. The CDR3 has 16 residues. Germline CDR1 and CDR2: SEHNR and FQNEAQ (reference sequence). Trimming removed 5 bases from V and 3 bases from J; junction bases left unmatched: 5.

This rearrangement joins TRBV7-9 to TRBJ2-2, with 11 bases matching TRBD1. This receptor was obtained from a woman between 35 and 50 years old with acute or convalescent COVID-19. Specimen: peripheral blood. The CDR3 loop reads CASSPDRGRYTGELFF. The CDR3 DNA sequence: TGTGCCAGCAGCCCGGACAGGGGGCGATACACCGGGGAGCTGTTTTTT. Together with reference TRBV7-9 and TRBJ2-2, the CDR3 gives the full variable domain: DTGVSQNPRHKITKRGQNVTFRCDPISEHNRLYWYRQTLGQGPEFLTYFQNEAQLEKSRLLSDRFSAERPKGSFSTLEIQRTEQGDSAMYLCASSPDRGRYTGELFFGEGSRLTVL.